A selection of T cell receptor beta chains follows, all from one sample in a study of shared clonotypes between healthy human individuals. Clones were sequenced by immunoSEQ multiplex PCR, and TCRdb holds only the in-frame ones, with some missing. Of more than 550,000 clones in the sample, 92% were seen once. Sequenced sample: naive CD8+ T cells sorted from blood. These receptors all stem from a man in his thirties or forties in good health. Both conserved end residues are part of each CDR3. Each record gives: CDR3 length, V gene, D gene, clone size, J gene, CDR3 DNA, CDR3 protein. A D gene is named only where the DNA matches it firmly. Size is omitted from some rows. Given values are once, few, many or a class for expanded clones.

17	TRBV18	.	.	TRBJ2-5	TGTGCCAGCTCACCACTGGGCTCCGGACAGTACCAAGAGACCCAGTACTTC	CASSPLGSGQYQETQYF
13	TRBV4-2	.	.	TRBJ2-1	TGTGCCAGCAGCCAAGATTACTACAATGAGCAGTTCTTC	CASSQDYYNEQFF
17	TRBV19	TRBD2	.	TRBJ2-3	TGTGCCAGTAGTATAGATCCAGCGGGAGGGAGCTTTGATACGCAGTATTTT	CASSIDPAGGSFDTQYF
12	TRBV14	.	.	TRBJ2-7	TGTGCCAGCAGCCCCAGCGACTACGAGCAGTACTTC	CASSPSDYEQYF
15	TRBV7-3	.	.	TRBJ2-1	TGTGCCAGCAGCTCAGCGGGTAGCTCCTACAATGAGCAGTTCTTC	CASSSAGSSYNEQFF
17	TRBV6-1	.	.	TRBJ2-3	TGTGCCAGCAGTGCCCGGGCGGACCTTGTCCGCACAGATACGCAGTATTTT	CASSARADLVRTDTQYF
16	TRBV4-3	TRBD2	.	TRBJ2-3	TGCGCCAGCAGCCAAGAACTAGCGGGAGTTGCAGATACGCAGTATTTT	CASSQELAGVADTQYF
17	TRBV5-1	TRBD2	.	TRBJ2-7	TGCGCCAGCAGCGGGGGGACTAGCGGGAGGACCCCCTACGAGCAGTACTTC	CASSGGTSGRTPYEQYF
16	TRBV2	.	.	TRBJ1-2	TGTGCCAGCAGACCATCGGAGGAGGCGACTAACTATGGCCACACCTTC	CASRPSEEATNYGHTF
16	TRBV7-9	.	once	TRBJ2-7	TGTGCCAGCAGCCAGAATCGGGGCGGGATAAGGAACGAGCAGTACTTC	CASSQNRGGIRNEQYF
14	TRBV13	TRBD2	.	TRBJ2-7	TGTGCCAGCAGCTATAGCGGGAGAGGGTACGAGCAGTACTTC	CASSYSGRGYEQYF
16	TRBV7-2	.	.	TRBJ1-4	TGTGCCAGCAGCTTAGTTGGGGCGCGGAGTAATGAAAAACTGTTTTTT	CASSLVGARSNEKLFF
16	TRBV2	TRBD1	once	TRBJ2-7	TGTGCCAGCAGTATCCTTCGGGACAGAACACCCCACGAGCAGTACTTC	CASSILRDRTPHEQYF
15	TRBV7-9	.	.	TRBJ1-5	TGTGCCAGCAGCCGCTCCGGACAGAGCAATCAGCCCCAGCATTTT	CASSRSGQSNQPQHF
15	TRBV11-3	TRBD1	.	TRBJ2-1	TGTGCCAGCAGCCGAAGGGACAGGGGGCTTTATGAGCAGTTCTTC	CASSRRDRGLYEQFF
20	TRBV27	TRBD2	.	TRBJ2-7	TGTGCCAGCAGTTTTACCCCCGGTGCGGTTCTAGCGGGAGACCGCTACGAGCAGTACTTC	CASSFTPGAVLAGDRYEQYF
13	TRBV2	.	few	TRBJ2-7	TGTGCCAGCAGTGGGACAGAGACCTACGAGCAGTACTTC	CASSGTETYEQYF
14	TRBV7-6	TRBD1	.	TRBJ2-2	TGTGCCAGTTCGAGGGGACAGCTCACCGGGGAGCTGTTTTTT	CASSRGQLTGELFF
14	TRBV14	.	.	TRBJ2-1	TGTGCCAGCAGCCAATATGCCTCCTACAATGAGCAGTTCTTC	CASSQYASYNEQFF
18	TRBV29-1	.	.	TRBJ1-3	TGCAGCGTTGCGGTGGTGGAGACAGGACAAAACTCTGGAAACACCATATATTTT	CSVAVVETGQNSGNTIYF
10	TRBV20-1	.	.	TRBJ2-2	TGCAGTGCTAGGGCCGGGGAGCTGTTTTTT	CSARAGELFF